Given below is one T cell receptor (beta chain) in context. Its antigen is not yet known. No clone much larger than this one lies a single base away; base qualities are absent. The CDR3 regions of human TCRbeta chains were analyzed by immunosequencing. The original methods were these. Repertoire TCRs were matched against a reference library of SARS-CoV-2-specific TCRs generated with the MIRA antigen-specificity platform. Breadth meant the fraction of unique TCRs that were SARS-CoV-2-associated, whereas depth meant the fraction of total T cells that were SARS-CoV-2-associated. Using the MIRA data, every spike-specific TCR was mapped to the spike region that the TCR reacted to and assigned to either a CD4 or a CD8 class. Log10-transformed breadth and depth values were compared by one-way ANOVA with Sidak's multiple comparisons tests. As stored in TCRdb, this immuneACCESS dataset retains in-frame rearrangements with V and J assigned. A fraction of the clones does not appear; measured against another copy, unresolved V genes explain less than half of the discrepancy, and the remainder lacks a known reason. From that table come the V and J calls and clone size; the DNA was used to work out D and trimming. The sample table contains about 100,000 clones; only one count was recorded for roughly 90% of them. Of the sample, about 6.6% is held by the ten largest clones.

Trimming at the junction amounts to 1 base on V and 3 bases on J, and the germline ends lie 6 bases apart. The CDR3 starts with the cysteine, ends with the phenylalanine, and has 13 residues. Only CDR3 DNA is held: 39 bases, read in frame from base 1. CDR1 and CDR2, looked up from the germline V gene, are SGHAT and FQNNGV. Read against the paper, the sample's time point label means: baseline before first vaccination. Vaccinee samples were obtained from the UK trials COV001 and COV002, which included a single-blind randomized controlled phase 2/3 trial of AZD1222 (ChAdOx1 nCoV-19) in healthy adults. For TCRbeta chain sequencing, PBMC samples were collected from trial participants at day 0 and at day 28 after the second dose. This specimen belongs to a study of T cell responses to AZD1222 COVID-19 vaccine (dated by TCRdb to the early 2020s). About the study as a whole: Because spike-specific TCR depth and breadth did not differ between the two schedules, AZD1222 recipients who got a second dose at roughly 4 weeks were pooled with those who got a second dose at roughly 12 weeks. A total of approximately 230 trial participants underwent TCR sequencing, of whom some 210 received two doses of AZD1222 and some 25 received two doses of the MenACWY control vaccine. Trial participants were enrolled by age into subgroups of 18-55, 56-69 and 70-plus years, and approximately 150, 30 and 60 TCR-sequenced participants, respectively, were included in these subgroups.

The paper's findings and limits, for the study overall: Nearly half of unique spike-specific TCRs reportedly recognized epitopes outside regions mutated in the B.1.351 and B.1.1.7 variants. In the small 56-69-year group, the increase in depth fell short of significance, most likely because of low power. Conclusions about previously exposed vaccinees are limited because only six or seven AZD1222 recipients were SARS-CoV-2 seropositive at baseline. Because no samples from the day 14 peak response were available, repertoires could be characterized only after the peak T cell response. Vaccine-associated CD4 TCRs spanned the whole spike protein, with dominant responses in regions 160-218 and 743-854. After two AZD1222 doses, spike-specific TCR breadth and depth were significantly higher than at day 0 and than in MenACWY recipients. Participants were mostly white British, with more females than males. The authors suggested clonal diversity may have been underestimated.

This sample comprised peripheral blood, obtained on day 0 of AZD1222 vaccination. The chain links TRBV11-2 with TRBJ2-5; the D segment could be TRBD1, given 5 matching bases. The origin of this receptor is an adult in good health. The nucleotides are TGTGCCAGCAGCTTAGGGGGCAAAGAGACCCAGTACTTC. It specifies CASSLGGKETQYF.